The 30 T cell receptor beta chains below all came from one sample that was sequenced in a study of technical replicates of blood from several donors. Sequenced by immunoSEQ multiplex PCR; TCRdb stores in-frame clones only, minus some. The table has more than 65,000 clones, roughly 90% seen once; the top ten hold roughly 0.4%. The sequencing sample was made of T cells isolated from PBMCs. The receptors were gathered from a human donor in good health.

The J gene is TRBJ2-2, the V gene TRBV14; D gene uncertain. The CDR3 contains 14 residues. V was trimmed by 1 base and J by 9 bases, leaving 12 bases between them. Germline values: CDR1 SGHDN, CDR2 FVKESK. The CDR3 DNA is TGTGCCAGCAGCCAAGGGCAACGGGTCTGGGAGCTGTTTTTT. It specifies CASSQGQRVWELFF.

This clone was recorded once. The rearrangement links TRBV9 to TRBJ2-7, with a possible D match to TRBD1 (6 bases). The germline V and J ends were trimmed by 4 bases and 3 bases, with 11 bases remaining between them. Germline loops: CDR1 SGDLS, CDR2 YYNGEE. The CDR3 is 13 amino acids. Written as DNA, the CDR3 is TGTGCCAGCAGCACGGGACACAGCTACGAGCAGTACTTC. Translation: CASSTGHSYEQYF.

The chain employs TRBV11-3 and TRBJ2-5; 7 bases line up with TRBD1. Trimming removed 3 bases from V and 5 bases from J; junction bases left unmatched: 6. The CDR3 is 14 residues long. The germline V gene encodes CDR1 SGHNT and CDR2 YENEEA. The CDR3 loop is CASSFRGPSETQYF. The CDR3 DNA is TGTGCCAGCAGCTTTAGGGGGCCTTCGGAGACCCAGTACTTC.

The chain employs TRBV28 and TRBJ2-7; 9 bases are shared with TRBD1. The CDR3 loop spans 14 amino acids. Trimming at V came to 0 bases and at J to 3 bases, leaving 0 bases not matched to a gene. CDR1 is MDHEN and CDR2 is SYDVKM in the germline V gene. The chain's CDR3 is CASSLWGQGYEQYF. The CDR3, as DNA: TGTGCCAGCAGTTTATGGGGACAGGGCTACGAGCAGTACTTC.

The chain recombines TRBV28 with TRBJ2-7; D unclear. In germline, CDR1 is MDHEN, CDR2 SYDVKM. This CDR3 comprises 12 residues. Trimming cost V 6 bases and J 6 bases, with 12 bases left between them. The CDR3 nucleotides read TGTGCCAGCAGCCCCTCTATATTCGAGCAGTACTTC. Its translation is CASSPSIFEQYF. Drawing the rest from reference TRBV28 and TRBJ2-7, the complete variable domain is DVKVTQSSRYLVKRTGEKVFLECVQDMDHENMFWYRQDPGLGLRLIYFSYDVKMKEKGDIPEGYSVSREKKERFSLILESASTNQTSMYLCASSPSIFEQYFGPGTRLTVT.

The chain recombines TRBV5-1 with TRBJ1-2, with D perhaps matching TRBD1 (6 bases). Germline assignment: CDR1 SGHRS and CDR2 YFSETQ. This CDR3 region has 14 residues. Trimming left V 1 base short and J 4 bases short, with 11 bases between. The CDR3 protein is CASSLTGYGYGYTF. In DNA form, the CDR3 reads TGCGCCAGCAGCTTGACAGGGTATGGCTATGGCTACACCTTC.

The chain employs TRBV27 and TRBJ1-2; no clear D. Between the trimmed V and J ends, which lost 0 bases and 6 bases, there was a span of 8 bases. CDR1 MNHEY and CDR2 SMNVEV come from the germline V gene (reference sequence). The CDR3 loop spans 13 amino acids. The CDR3 DNA reads as TGTGCCAGCAGTTTATCGTCCGCTAATGGCTACACCTTC. This gives the protein CASSLSSANGYTF.

V gene TRBV7-8 combines with J gene TRBJ2-1; D may be TRBD2 (6 bases). CDR1 and CDR2 from the germline V gene are SGHVS and FQNEAQ. Trimming left V 2 bases short and J 7 bases short, with 15 bases between. CDR3 size: 15 residues. The chain's CDR3 is CASSLIGGPGNEQFF. The CDR3 DNA is TGTGCCAGCAGCTTAATCGGAGGGCCTGGGAATGAGCAGTTCTTC.

V usage is TRBV2 and J usage is TRBJ2-1, with D uncertain. This CDR3 spans 13 amino acids. The germline V and J ends were trimmed by 0 bases and 6 bases, with 6 bases remaining between them. CDR1 and CDR2 from the germline V gene are SNHLY and FYNNEI. The CDR3 region is CASSEAQSNEQFF. The CDR3 DNA reads TGTGCCAGCAGTGAAGCCCAATCCAATGAGCAGTTCTTC.

V and J are TRBV4-2 and TRBJ2-5, with D possibly matching TRBD1 (5 bases). The CDR3 is made up of 17 amino acids. V was cut by 0 bases and J by 0 bases, with 14 bases left in between. Germline-derived CDR1 and CDR2 are LGHNA and YNFKEQ. Written as DNA, the CDR3 is TGTGCCAGCAGCCAAGAAGGGGTGGATCCAAACCAAGAGACCCAGTACTTC. Its translation: CASSQEGVDPNQETQYF.

This sequence joins TRBV7-9 and TRBJ2-7; D remains unclear. V lost 5 bases and J 0 bases, leaving 11 bases between the germline ends. Germline lookup yields CDR1 SEHNR and CDR2 FQNEAQ (reference sequence). The CDR3 spans 14 residues. This CDR3 is CASSAPTGSYEQYF. CDR3 nucleotides: TGTGCCAGCAGCGCACCGACTGGCTCCTACGAGCAGTACTTC.

The rearrangement joins TRBV29-1 to TRBJ2-2, with 7 bases identical to TRBD2. The V and J ends lost 2 bases and 7 bases, in that order; junction bases with no gene match: 13. CDR1 SQVTM and CDR2 ANQGSEA come from the germline V gene. The CDR3 has 16 amino acids. The DNA for the CDR3 is TGCAGCGTTGAAAAGCACGGGGCCAGGGAGGGCGGGGAGCTGTTTTTT. Its protein product is CSVEKHGAREGGELFF.

The V gene is TRBV27, the J gene TRBJ1-4, with D possibly being TRBD1 (5 bases). This CDR3 has 14 amino acids. The V end was cut by 6 bases, the J end by 3 bases, with 11 bases between. Per germline, CDR1 MNHEY and CDR2 SMNVEV (reference sequence). The CDR3 spells CASRQGVANEKLFF. The DNA of the CDR3 is TGTGCCAGCAGGCAGGGTGTAGCTAATGAAAAACTGTTTTTT.

The chain couples TRBV9 to TRBJ1-1; D remains ambiguous. Germline V gene lookup returns CDR1 SGDLS and CDR2 YYNGEE. The CDR3 runs to 13 residues. Trimming cost V 1 base and J 4 bases, with 8 bases left between them. CDR3 sequence (DNA): TGTGCCAGCAGCGTACTTGCGAGCACTGAAGCTTTCTTT. It translates to CASSVLASTEAFF. Supplemented by reference TRBV9 and TRBJ1-1, the full variable domain reads DSGVTQTPKHLITATGQRVTLRCSPRSGDLSVYWYQQSLDQGLQFLIQYYNGEERAKGNILERFSAQQFPDLHSELNLSSLELGDSALYFCASSVLASTEAFFGQGTRLTVV.

V is TRBV6-1 and J is TRBJ2-3, with D perhaps matching TRBD1 (5 bases). CDR3 length: 16 amino acids. Trimming left V 0 bases short and J 2 bases short, with 12 bases between. Germline assignment: CDR1 MNHNS and CDR2 SASEGT. CDR3 sequence (DNA): TGTGCCAGCAGTGAAGCAACGACAGAGCTCACAGATACGCAGTATTTT. This encodes CASSEATTELTDTQYF.

The V call is TRBV12-5, the J call TRBJ1-2; D perhaps matches TRBD1 (5 bases). The CDR3 is made up of 16 amino acids. V dropped 7 bases and J dropped 1 base, with 19 bases sitting between them. Looked up from germline, CDR1 is LGHNT and CDR2 is FRNRAP. DNA of the CDR3: TGTGCTAGTGACAAACCAAACTGGGGCTTTAACTATGGCTACACCTTC. Protein sequence: CASDKPNWGFNYGYTF.

The J gene is TRBJ2-7, the V gene TRBV18; D unresolved. CDR1 is KGHSH, CDR2 LQKENI, per germline. The ends were cut back, 5 bases at V and 0 bases at J, with 14 bases in the middle. The CDR3 is 15 amino acids. The DNA for the CDR3 is TGTGCCAGCTCATCCCGACTCTTGAGCTCCTACGAGCAGTACTTC. It codes for CASSSRLLSSYEQYF.

The chain joins TRBV19 to TRBJ2-7; TRBD1 is a possible D gene (6 bases). With 5 bases removed from V and 4 bases from J, the gap between germline ends came to 12 bases. The CDR3 extends over 13 amino acids. From germline, CDR1 is LNHDA and CDR2 SQIVND (reference sequence). The CDR3 DNA is TGTGCCAGTAGTTTGTTGGACAGTTACGAGCAGTACTTC. Translating it yields CASSLLDSYEQYF. The entire variable domain, with the rest obtained from reference TRBV19 and TRBJ2-7, is as follows: DGGITQSPKYLFRKEGQNVTLSCEQNLNHDAMYWYRQDPGQGLRLIYYSQIVNDFQKGDIAEGYSVSREKKESFPLTVTSAQKNPTAFYLCASSLLDSYEQYFGPGTRLTVT.

The chain joins TRBV6-1 to TRBJ2-7; 10 bases are shared with TRBD1. This CDR3 has 16 residues. From germline, CDR1 is MNHNS and CDR2 SASEGT. V trimming: 4 bases; J trimming: 5 bases; junction bases outside the gene matches: 11. CDR3 sequence (DNA): TGTGCCAGCAGTGTAGGAGGGACAGGGGATATCAACGAGCAGTACTTC. Protein sequence: CASSVGGTGDINEQYF.

The chain is built from TRBV18 and TRBJ2-7; 7 positions match TRBD2. Germline V gene sequence: CDR1 KGHSH, CDR2 LQKENI. The CDR3 sequence is 17 residues long. V shed 3 bases, J shed 0 bases, and the junction held 11 bases outside the gene matches. This chain's CDR3 is CASSPSPSGYSSYEQYF. CDR3 in DNA: TGTGCCAGCTCACCGTCGCCTAGCGGCTATAGCTCCTACGAGCAGTACTTC.

This clone was picked up one time. The rearrangement joins TRBV28 to TRBJ1-5; 8 nucleotides match TRBD1. The CDR3 loop spans 15 amino acids. CDR1 is MDHEN and CDR2 is SYDVKM in the germline V gene. J gave up 4 bases and V 5 bases, and 7 bases lay outside the gene matches. The CDR3 region has the DNA TGTGCCAGCAGTCCTGAAGGACAGGGAAATCAGCCCCAGCATTTT. It yields the protein CASSPEGQGNQPQHF.

V usage is TRBV7-2 and J usage is TRBJ2-1, with 7 positions matching TRBD1. V was clipped by 8 bases and J by 4 bases; unmatched bases: 5. The CDR3 sequence is 13 residues long. Germline V CDR1 and CDR2: SGHTA, FQGNSA. The CDR3 sequence: CASGQVIYNEQFF. The CDR3 nucleotides read TGTGCCAGCGGACAGGTTATATACAATGAGCAGTTCTTC. Full variable domain (remainder filled in from reference TRBV7-2 and TRBJ2-1): GAGVSQSPSNKVTEKGKDVELRCDPISGHTALYWYRQSLGQGLEFLIYFQGNSAPDKSGLPSDRFSAERTGGSVSTLTIQRTQQEDSAVYLCASGQVIYNEQFFGPGTRLTVL.

The chain employs TRBV5-6 and TRBJ1-1; D uncertain. The CDR3 covers 14 residues. The germline V and J ends were trimmed by 2 bases and 0 bases, with 8 bases remaining between them. Germline values: CDR1 SGHDT, CDR2 YYEEEE. CDR3 residues: CASSFGQMNTEAFF. The CDR3 DNA reads as TGTGCCAGCAGCTTTGGGCAGATGAACACTGAAGCTTTCTTT.

The chain carries TRBV6-1 and TRBJ1-2; TRBD1 matches at 12 bases. This CDR3 spans 15 amino acids. The V gene's germline CDR1 is MNHNS and CDR2 SASEGT. With V trimmed by 6 bases and J by 1 base, 3 bases remained unmatched. The CDR3 coding sequence is TGTGCCAGCAGCCGGGACAGGGGGCTTAACTATGGCTACACCTTC. Translation: CASSRDRGLNYGYTF.

Of note for this clone: One end of the junction fails to match germline, which may point to a read error. V usage is TRBV7-7 and J usage is TRBJ2-2; TRBD1 matches 11 bases. This CDR3 spans 16 amino acids. Germline CDR1 SSHAT, CDR2 FNYEAQ (reference sequence). Here the CDR3 reads CASSLRTGGETGELFF. In DNA, the CDR3 is TGTGCTAGCAGCTTACGGACAGGGGGCGAGACCGGGGAGCTGTTTTTT. Drawing the rest from reference TRBV7-7 and TRBJ2-2, the complete variable domain is GAGVSQSPRYKVTKRGQDVTLRCDPISSHATLYWYQQALGQGPEFLTYFNYEAQPDKSGLPSDRFSAERPEGSISTLTIQRTEQRDSAMYRCASSLRTGGETGELFFGEGSRLTVL.

The J gene is TRBJ2-7, the V gene TRBV2; D not certain. Trimming stripped 8 bases from V and 6 bases from J, with 17 bases between. This CDR3 region has 13 residues. CDR1 is SNHLY, CDR2 FYNNEI, per germline. The CDR3 sequence is CASCGVGVPEQYF. CDR3 in DNA: TGTGCCAGCTGCGGCGTCGGAGTACCCGAGCAGTACTTC.

The rearrangement links TRBV11-1 to TRBJ2-3, with D possibly TRBD1 on 6 matching bases. CDR1 is SGHAT and CDR2 is FQDESV in the germline V gene (reference sequence). The ends were cut back, 4 bases at V and 0 bases at J, with 14 bases in the middle. The CDR3 contains 16 residues. The CDR3 DNA sequence: TGTGCCAGCAGCTCACTCTGGACAGCTAGCACAGATACGCAGTATTTT. Amino acid sequence: CASSSLWTASTDTQYF.

The V gene is TRBV28, the J gene TRBJ2-1; no definite D call. Germline CDR1 reads MDHEN; CDR2 reads SYDVKM. The CDR3 loop spans 15 amino acids. Between the trimmed V and J ends, which lost 2 bases and 3 bases, there was a span of 11 bases. The CDR3 DNA reads TGTGCCAGCAGTTTAGGAGCAGCGATCTACAATGAGCAGTTCTTC. Protein sequence: CASSLGAAIYNEQFF.

This sequence joins TRBV5-4 and TRBJ1-1; TRBD1 matches 8 bases. The CDR3 loop spans 13 amino acids. J was trimmed by 7 bases and V by 4 bases; bases with no gene match: 6. Germline CDR1 is SGHNT and CDR2 is YYREEE (reference sequence). The CDR3 DNA is TGTGCCAGCAGCCTCCGGGACAGGATTGAAGCTTTCTTT. This sequence encodes CASSLRDRIEAFF.

The chain is built from TRBV28 and TRBJ2-6; D gene ambiguous. The CDR3 contains 15 residues. Per germline, CDR1 MDHEN and CDR2 SYDVKM. V lost 6 bases and J lost 0, with 9 bases in between. The CDR3 spells CASRNSLSGANVLTF. The CDR3 bases are TGTGCCAGCAGAAATTCCCTCTCTGGGGCCAACGTCCTGACTTTC.